Each of the 3 T cell receptor beta chains below was sequenced from the same sample in a study of blood T cell repertoires in COVID-19. Profiled with immunoSEQ multiplex PCR; TCRdb holds only in-frame clones, not every one. The sample lists 110,000 or so clones, more than 80% occurring once. The sequenced sample was peripheral blood. The source of these receptors is a woman aged 70 to 79 with acute or convalescent COVID-19.

The chain has TRBV14 and TRBJ2-7, with D perhaps matching TRBD1 (6 bases). V was shortened by 1 base and J by 3 bases, with 16 bases between the two germline ends. Germline V gene sequence: CDR1 SGHDN, CDR2 FVKESK. The CDR3 runs 16 residues. CDR3 sequence reads: CASSQVGAQGSYEQYF. CDR3 nucleotides: TGTGCCAGCAGCCAAGTGGGAGCACAGGGAAGCTACGAGCAGTACTTC.

The V gene is TRBV4-1, the J gene TRBJ1-2; unclear D gene. The V and J ends lost 0 bases and 0 bases respectively, with 5 bases between them. The CDR3 contains 14 residues. CDR1 and CDR2 (germline): MGHRA, YSYEKL. This chain's CDR3 is CASSQELANYGYTF. The CDR3 DNA follows: TGCGCCAGCAGCCAAGAGCTAGCTAACTATGGCTACACCTTC.

The chain uses TRBV10-3 and TRBJ1-6; weak D call: TRBD1 (5 bases). The V gene's germline CDR1 is ENHRY and CDR2 SYGVKD. V was trimmed by 7 bases and J by 5 bases, leaving 12 bases between them. The CDR3 totals 14 residues. CDR3 protein: CAITQGLNNSPLHF. DNA for the CDR3: TGTGCCATCACCCAGGGACTGAATAATTCACCCCTCCACTTT.